This record covers a single T cell receptor beta chain. This clonotype came up many times. Which antigen it targets is not known. Per-nucleotide qualities are absent, and no much larger clonotype sits a single base away. This sample was taken from a study of Graves' ophthalmopathy and Graves' hyperthyroidism (dated by TCRdb to the late 2010s). Regarding the research as a whole: Peripheral blood was collected at initial diagnosis, before any treatment. The study used TCR beta repertoire signatures to distinguish Graves' ophthalmopathy from Graves' hyperthyroidism and to predict progression to ophthalmopathy. In total, 135 blood samples were TCR-sequenced: some 43 ophthalmopathy, over 70 hyperthyroidism and some 17 hyperthyroidism-to-ophthalmopathy patients. To explore V-J signatures that separate ophthalmopathy from hyperthyroidism, a discovery set of around 97 patients was enrolled, consisting of under 50 with ophthalmopathy and some 59 with stable hyperthyroidism. An independent validation cohort was composed of about 20 hyperthyroidism patients and around 16 patients who later progressed from hyperthyroidism to ophthalmopathy. T-cell repertoires of thyroid tissue and blood were compared in about six hyperthyroidism patients. Once sampling was done, hyperthyroidism patients were given methimazole at a starting dose of 30 mg daily, while ophthalmopathy patients were given high-dose intravenous methylprednisolone.

Ophthalmopathy patients had moderately to severely active disease, Clinical Activity Score of at least 3, NOSPECS grade of at least 4, and disease duration under 3 months. Patients were excluded if they had other autoimmune diseases, uncontrolled infections, pregnancy or lactation. Diagnosis relied on clinical symptoms, serum thyroxine, TRAb, thyroid ultrasound and orbital computed tomography. PBMCs were isolated from approximately 10 ml of fresh peripheral blood by Ficoll-Paque density gradient centrifugation. Trizol reagent was used to extract the total RNA, and its quality was then checked on an Agilent 2100 Bioanalyzer. Summary of the overall study and its limitations: In cross-validation, the 13-signature model distinguished ophthalmopathy from stable hyperthyroidism with about 90% sensitivity and approximately 81% specificity, while in the test set the corresponding values were around 79% and 71%. Most of the expanded thyroid clonotypes with a frequency above 0.001 were also detected in blood, and it was suggested that the thyroid immune response may be reflected by blood repertoires. Sample size was not statistically predetermined, and group allocation was not concealed from the investigators. In validation, the model predicted ophthalmopathy progression with 55% to 71% sensitivity and 72.22% specificity; roughly eleven predicted patients were CT-confirmed with GO in a median of approximately six months.

TCR beta CDR3 regions were amplified from RNA transcripts for repertoire sequencing. The first round of RT-PCR was done with HTBI primers and the Qiagen OneStep RT-PCR kit, and was followed by a second round of multiplex PCR, then size selection and purification. The libraries underwent paired-end sequencing with 100 bp reads on an Illumina HiSeq2000. Under the source paper's analysis protocol: SOAPnuke was used to process the reads, throwing out any read that had adapters, had uncalled bases, had a mean Phred below 15, or lacked an exact constant-primer or identifier match. COPE v1.2.5 was used to merge high-quality paired reads. Unique nucleotide sequences were defined as clonotypes and aligned to IMGT TRB V, D and J references using MiTCR v1.1. Only V-J combinations with frequency above 0.0001 were analysed, covering over 98% of repertoires. For each V-J combination, a TCR clonal expansion and chaos score was defined as the ratio of F50 clonal expansion to chaos observed in the TCRdist matrix. Welch's t-statistics and random forest were used to narrow the features down to 10 to 15 V-J combinations, which were then fed into a naive Bayes classifier. The similarity between thyroid and blood repertoires was quantified using the Morisita-Horn index. TCRdb handled the public reads itself, with Q25 trimming in fastp and clone calling in MiXCR, and kept productive beta chains. For every CDR3 protein sequence, its rows merge into one entry that carries the most common genes and DNA. The V and J calls reflect TCRdb's pipeline rather than the authors' work. The table for this sample lists approximately 700,000 distinct CDR3 sequences; roughly 40% of them were counted only once. The ten top clones hold approximately 43% of the sample.

Reading the germline V gene gives CDR1 SNHLY and CDR2 FYNNEI. From cysteine to phenylalanine, the CDR3 is 11 amino acids long. Here the CDR3 DNA is all that survives: 33 bases in frame from base 1. Trimming costs V 3 bases and J 11 bases, and their ends lie 11 bases apart. This receptor was obtained from an adult man with Graves' ophthalmopathy. The rearrangement joined TRBV2 to TRBJ2-7, with no reliable assignment of the D segment. Sequencing used peripheral blood. The bases read TGTGCCAGCAGTGAGTTCGGCAGTAAGTACTTC. Its protein product is CASSEFGSKYF.